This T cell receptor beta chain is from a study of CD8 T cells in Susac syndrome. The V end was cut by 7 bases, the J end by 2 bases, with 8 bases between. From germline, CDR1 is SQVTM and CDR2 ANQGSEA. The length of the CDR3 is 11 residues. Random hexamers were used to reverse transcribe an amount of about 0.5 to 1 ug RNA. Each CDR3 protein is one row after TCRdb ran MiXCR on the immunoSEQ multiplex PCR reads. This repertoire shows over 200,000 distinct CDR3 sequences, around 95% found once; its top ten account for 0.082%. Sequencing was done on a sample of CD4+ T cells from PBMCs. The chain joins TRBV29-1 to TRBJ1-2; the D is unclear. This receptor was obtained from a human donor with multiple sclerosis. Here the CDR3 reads CSGRINYGYTF. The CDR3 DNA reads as TGCAGCGGTCGGATCAACTATGGCTACACCTTC.